Presented here are 21 T cell receptor beta chains from one specimen sequenced in a study of blood T cell repertoires in COVID-19. Here immunoSEQ multiplex PCR was the method, and the copy in TCRdb shows in-frame clones only, minus some. Among 60,000 to 80,000 clones, 80% to 90% were seen once, and the ten largest hold 15% to 20%. Sequenced sample: peripheral blood. The receptors originated from a woman aged 60 to 75 with COVID-19, enrolled during active disease.

The CDR3 reads CASSRALGTDTQYF. Here the CDR3 DNA reads TGTGCCAGCTCACGGGCACTGGGCACAGATACGCAGTATTTT. The V gene is TRBV18, the J gene TRBJ2-3; D not resolved. V lost 4 bases, J lost 1 base, and 9 bases lay in between. There are 14 residues in the CDR3. Per the germline V gene, CDR1 is KGHSH and CDR2 is LQKENI. Full variable domain (missing parts from reference TRBV18 and TRBJ2-3): NAGVMQNPRHLVRRRGQEARLRCSPMKGHSHVYWYRQLPEEGLKFMVYLQKENIIDESGMPKERFSAEFPKEGPSILRIQQVVRGDSAAYFCASSRALGTDTQYFGPGTRLTVL.

The chain is built from TRBV18 and TRBJ1-6; 7 bases match TRBD1. CDR3 length: 14 residues. Per germline, CDR1 KGHSH and CDR2 LQKENI. The ends lost 3 bases at V and 7 bases at J; junction bases unmatched: 3. The CDR3 loop is CASSPGTENSPLHF. In nucleotides, the CDR3 is TGTGCCAGCTCACCTGGGACAGAGAATTCACCCCTCCACTTT.

V usage is TRBV10-1 and J usage is TRBJ1-5; D might be TRBD1 (5 bases). The V gene lost 8 bases and the J gene lost 4 bases, with 9 bases spanning the gap. The CDR3 has 12 residues. CDR1 is WNHNN and CDR2 is SYGVQD in the germline V gene (reference sequence). In DNA, the CDR3 is TGCGCCAGCTCCGACAGTAATCAGCCCCAGCATTTT. This codes for CASSDSNQPQHF.

V gene TRBV6-2 or TRBV6-3 combines with J gene TRBJ2-5; 16 nucleotides agree with TRBD2. Per germline, CDR1 MNHEY and CDR2 SVGEGT. CDR3 size: 16 residues. The V and J ends lost 5 bases and 5 bases, in that order; junction bases with no gene match: 5. This CDR3 is CASSRGLAGGTETQYF. CDR3 in DNA: TGTGCCAGCAGTCGGGGACTAGCGGGAGGGACCGAGACCCAGTACTTC.

V and J are TRBV9 and TRBJ2-1; D is ambiguous. V gave up 5 bases and J gave up 8 bases, with 8 bases separating them. The CDR3 is 11 amino acids. Per germline, CDR1 SGDLS and CDR2 YYNGEE. The CDR3 spells CASRKGDEQFF. CDR3 sequence (DNA): TGTGCCAGCAGGAAAGGAGATGAGCAGTTCTTC.

The count of this clone is one. The rearrangement uses TRBV28 and TRBJ1-6; D not certain. Trimming left V 3 bases short and J 10 bases short, with 4 bases between. The CDR3 has 11 amino acids. Germline CDR1 MDHEN, CDR2 SYDVKM. DNA of the CDR3: TGTGCCAGCAGTTTTATCTCACCCCTCCACTTT. It yields the protein CASSFISPLHF.

V and J are TRBV29-1 and TRBJ2-3, with 13 nucleotides matching TRBD2. CDR3 length: 17 residues. Germline CDR1 is SQVTM and CDR2 is ANQGSEA. J was trimmed by 0 bases and V by 7 bases; bases with no gene match: 10. CDR3 protein: CSARTGTSGTSTDTQYF. The CDR3, as DNA: TGCAGCGCCCGAACCGGGACTAGCGGGACTAGCACAGATACGCAGTATTTT.

Comments on this clone: A read error may produce the germline difference seen at one junction end. The chain employs TRBV7-7 and TRBJ2-4; TRBD1 matches at 10 bases. The CDR3 consists of 17 residues. In germline, CDR1 is SSHAT, CDR2 FNYEAQ (reference sequence). CDR3 DNA sequence: TGTGCTAGCACCTCACCAAACCGGGACAGGGGAGCTACCATTCAGTACTTC. As protein: CASTSPNRDRGATIQYF.

The sample holds a few counts of this clone. The genes are TRBV9 and TRBJ2-2, with D unclear. Trimming cost V 4 bases and J 4 bases, with 17 bases left between them. CDR3 length: 16 residues. Germline V lookup: CDR1 SGDLS, CDR2 YYNGEE. Here the CDR3 reads CASSSPFGTGTGELFF. The DNA of the CDR3 is TGTGCCAGCAGCTCCCCTTTCGGAACGGGCACCGGGGAGCTGTTTTTT.

This clone was seen only once. This chain connects TRBV11-2 to TRBJ2-7; TRBD1 is a possible D gene (6 bases). The CDR3 has 15 amino acids. Trimming took off 0 bases at V and 3 bases at J, with 12 bases between the two ends. The germline V gene encodes CDR1 SGHAT and CDR2 FQNNGV. For the CDR3, the DNA is TGTGCCAGCAGCTTAGATCGCGGACAGATCTACGAGCAGTACTTC. It specifies CASSLDRGQIYEQYF. The whole variable domain, filled in from reference TRBV11-2 and TRBJ2-7, reads EAGVAQSPRYKIIEKRQSVAFWCNPISGHATLYWYQQILGQGPKLLIQFQNNGVVDDSQLPKDRFSAERLKGVDSTLKIQPAKLEDSAVYLCASSLDRGQIYEQYFGPGTRLTVT.

CDR3 protein: CASSQGQGGDIQYF. CDR3 sequence (DNA): TGTGCCAGCAGCCAAGGACAGGGGGGAGACATTCAGTACTTC. The chain is built from TRBV4-2 and TRBJ2-4; 9 bases are shared with TRBD1. The CDR3 consists of 14 residues. J lost 8 bases, V lost 1 base, and 3 bases had no gene match. CDR1 LGHNA and CDR2 YNFKEQ come from the germline V gene.

The genes are TRBV7-2 and TRBJ1-6, with TRBD1 matching over 7 bases. The ends lost 0 bases at V and 8 bases at J; junction bases unmatched: 13. The CDR3 runs 18 residues. Germline values: CDR1 SGHTA, CDR2 FQGNSA. The CDR3 nucleotides read TGTGCCAGCAGCTTAGCCCCAGACCAGAGACAGGGAGATTCACCCCTCCACTTT. Translation: CASSLAPDQRQGDSPLHF.

This clone was counted once. The chain employs TRBV4-2 and TRBJ2-5; TRBD2 aligns across 7 bases. Per germline, CDR1 LGHNA and CDR2 YNFKEQ. With 4 bases clipped from V and 1 base from J, the junction kept 6 bases outside the gene matches. The CDR3 consists of 15 residues. CDR3 DNA: TGTGCCAGCAGCCGCTGGGGGGGAGCCCAAGAGACCCAGTACTTC. This gives the protein CASSRWGGAQETQYF.

The CDR3: CASSPTTGFTDTQYF. The CDR3 DNA reads TGTGCCAGCAGTCCGACGACAGGGTTCACAGATACGCAGTATTTT. The chain is built from TRBV6-4 and TRBJ2-3, with TRBD1 identical over 7 bases. V gave up 5 bases and J gave up 2 bases; unmatched junction bases: 7. CDR1 is MRHNA, CDR2 SNTAGT, per germline. CDR3 length equals 15 residues.

This clone was recorded once. The chain is built from TRBV5-8 and TRBJ1-5; no firm D call. CDR1 is SGHTS, CDR2 YDEGEE, per germline. Trimming removed 7 bases at V and 3 bases at J, with 14 bases between. This CDR3 is 14 amino acids long. CDR3 DNA: TGTGCCAGCTCCCTCCTCGGGGTCAATCAGCCCCAGCATTTT. Amino acids: CASSLLGVNQPQHF.

The rearrangement links TRBV11-1 to TRBJ1-6, with 10 bases identical to TRBD1. This CDR3 spans 15 amino acids. The J segment lost 9 bases and the V segment lost 4 bases, leaving 6 bases of the junction unmatched. CDR1 and CDR2 (germline): SGHAT, FQDESV (reference sequence). The CDR3 DNA reads as TGTGCCAGCAGCTCCAGACAGGGGGCAGGTTCACCCCTCCACTTT. Its translation: CASSSRQGAGSPLHF. Based on the CDR3 plus reference TRBV11-1 and TRBJ1-6, the full variable domain is EAEVAQSPRYKITEKSQAVAFWCDPISGHATLYWYRQILGQGPELLVQFQDESVVDDSQLPKDRFSAERLKGVDSTLKIQPAELGDSAMYLCASSSRQGAGSPLHFGNGTRLTVT.

This rearrangement joins TRBV6-5 to TRBJ2-7; 7 positions agree with TRBD2. The germline gives CDR1 MNHEY, CDR2 SVGAGI. Unmatched junction bases numbered 12, after V lost 9 bases and J lost 4 bases. The CDR3 is 14 residues long. This CDR3 reads CASAIKREAYEQYF. CDR3 in DNA: TGTGCCAGTGCTATAAAGCGGGAAGCGTACGAGCAGTACTTC.

This rearrangement joins TRBV19 to TRBJ2-7; 9 bases are shared with TRBD2. The V gene end was trimmed by 2 bases and the J gene end by 3 bases; junction bases not matched to a gene: 5. CDR3 length: 15 residues. Germline assignment: CDR1 LNHDA and CDR2 SQIVND (reference sequence). CDR3 nucleotide sequence: TGTGCCAGTAGTATAACGGGACTAGCTGGCTACGAGCAGTACTTC. This translates into CASSITGLAGYEQYF.

This CDR3 reads CASSRGINSPLHF. CDR3 coding DNA: TGTGCCAGCAGCCGAGGGATTAATTCACCCCTCCACTTT. The chain joins TRBV6-5 to TRBJ1-6, with D uncertain. The germline CDR1 and CDR2 sequences are MNHEY and SVGAGI. V was cut by 6 bases and J by 6 bases, with 9 bases left in between. The CDR3 runs to 13 residues.

This sequence joins TRBV11-2 and TRBJ1-1; TRBD1 might be the D (5 bases). This CDR3 has 15 amino acids. The germline V and J ends were trimmed by 5 bases and 5 bases, with 18 bases remaining between them. Germline CDR1 SGHAT, CDR2 FQNNGV. CDR3 DNA: TGTGCCAGCAGCACCAGTCAGGGAAGGGGAACTGAAGCTTTCTTT. Protein: CASSTSQGRGTEAFF.

V gene TRBV29-1 combines with J gene TRBJ2-7, with 9 bases that match TRBD2. The CDR3 is made up of 12 amino acids. The V segment lost 6 bases and the J segment 3 bases; nucleotides outside the gene matches: 3. The germline CDR1 and CDR2 sequences are SQVTM and ANQGSEA. The CDR3 nucleotides are TGCAGCGTCCATAGCGGGAGCTACGAGCAGTACTTC. Protein: CSVHSGSYEQYF.